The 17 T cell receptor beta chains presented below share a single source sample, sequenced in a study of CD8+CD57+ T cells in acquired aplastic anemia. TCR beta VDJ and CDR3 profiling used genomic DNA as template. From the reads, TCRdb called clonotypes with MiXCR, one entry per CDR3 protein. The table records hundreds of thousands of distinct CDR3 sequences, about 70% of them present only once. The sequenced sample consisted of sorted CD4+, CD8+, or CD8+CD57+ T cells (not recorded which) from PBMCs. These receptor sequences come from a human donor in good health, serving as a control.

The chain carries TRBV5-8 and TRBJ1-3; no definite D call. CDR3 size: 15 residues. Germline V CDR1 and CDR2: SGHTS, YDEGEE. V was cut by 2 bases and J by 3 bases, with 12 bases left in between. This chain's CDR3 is CASSLAMLYGNTIYF. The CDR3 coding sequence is TGTGCCAGCAGCTTAGCTATGCTGTATGGAAACACCATATATTTT.

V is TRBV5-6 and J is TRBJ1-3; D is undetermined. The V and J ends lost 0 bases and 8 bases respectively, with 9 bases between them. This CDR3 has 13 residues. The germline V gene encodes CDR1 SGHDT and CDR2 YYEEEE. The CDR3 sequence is CASSLGRWDTIYF. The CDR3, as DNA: TGTGCCAGCAGCTTGGGACGGTGGGACACCATATATTTT.

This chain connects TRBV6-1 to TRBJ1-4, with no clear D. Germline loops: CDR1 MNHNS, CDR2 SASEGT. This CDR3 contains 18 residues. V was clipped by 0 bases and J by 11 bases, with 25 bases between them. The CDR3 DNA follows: TGTGCCAGCAGTGAAGCGGGATACAGAGCCACCGGGGAGTGGAAACTGTTTTTT. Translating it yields CASSEAGYRATGEWKLFF.

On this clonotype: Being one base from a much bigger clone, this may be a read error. CDR3 DNA sequence: TGTGCCAGCAGCGCAGCAGAGGCTTACAATGAGCAGTTCTTC. It encodes CASSAAEAYNEQFF. The genes are TRBV9 and TRBJ2-1, with unresolved D. Trimming stripped 3 bases from V and 4 bases from J, with 11 bases between. The germline V gene has CDR1 SGDLS and CDR2 YYNGEE. CDR3 length: 14 residues. The full variable domain, in which reference TRBV9 and TRBJ2-1 provide the parts outside the CDR3, is DSGVTQTPKHLITATGQRVTLRCSPRSGDLSVYWYQQSLDQGLQFLIQYYNGEERAKGNILERFSAQQFPDLHSELNLSSLELGDSALYFCASSAAEAYNEQFFGPGTRLTVL.

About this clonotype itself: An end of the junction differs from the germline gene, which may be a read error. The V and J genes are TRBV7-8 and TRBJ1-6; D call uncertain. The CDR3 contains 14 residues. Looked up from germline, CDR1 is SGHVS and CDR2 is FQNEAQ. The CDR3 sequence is CASSFRTTKTPLYF. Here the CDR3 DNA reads TGTGCCAGCAGCTTCCGGACCACCAAGACACCGCTCTACTTT.

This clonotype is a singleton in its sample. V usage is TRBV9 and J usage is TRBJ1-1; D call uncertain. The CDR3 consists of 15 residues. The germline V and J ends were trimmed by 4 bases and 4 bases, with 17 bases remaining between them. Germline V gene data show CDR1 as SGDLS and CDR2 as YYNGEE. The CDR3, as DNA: TGTGCCAGCAGCTTAGAGAACAACAGTCTCACTGAAGCTTTCTTT. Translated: CASSLENNSLTEAFF.

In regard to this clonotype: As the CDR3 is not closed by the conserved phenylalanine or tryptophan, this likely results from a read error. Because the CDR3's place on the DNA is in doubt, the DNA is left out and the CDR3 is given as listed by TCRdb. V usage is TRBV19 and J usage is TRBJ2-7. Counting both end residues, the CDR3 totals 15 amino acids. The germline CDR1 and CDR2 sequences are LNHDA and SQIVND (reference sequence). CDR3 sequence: CASSDPDGEYYYTYC.

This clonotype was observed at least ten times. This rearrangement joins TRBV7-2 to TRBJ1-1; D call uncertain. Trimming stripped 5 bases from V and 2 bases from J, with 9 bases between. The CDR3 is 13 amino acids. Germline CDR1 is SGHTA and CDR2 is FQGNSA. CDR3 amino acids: CASSRELNTEAFF. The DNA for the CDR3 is TGTGCCAGCAGCCGTGAGCTAAACACTGAAGCTTTCTTT.

As DNA, the CDR3 is TGTGCCAGCAGCCCCCGGACAGGGTGGTACTACGAGCAGTACTTC. This encodes CASSPRTGWYYEQYF. V usage is TRBV14 and J usage is TRBJ2-7; 8 bases are a match to TRBD1. Germline-derived CDR1 and CDR2 are SGHDN and FVKESK. Trimming took 4 bases from V and 3 from J; bases not matched to a gene: 8. CDR3 length: 15 residues.

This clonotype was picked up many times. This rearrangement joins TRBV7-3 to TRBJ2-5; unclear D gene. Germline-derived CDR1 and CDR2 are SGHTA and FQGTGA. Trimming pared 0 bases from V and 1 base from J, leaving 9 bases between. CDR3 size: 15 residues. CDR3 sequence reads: CASSLTVGIQETQYF. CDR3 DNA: TGTGCCAGCAGCTTAACGGTGGGGATCCAAGAGACCCAGTACTTC.

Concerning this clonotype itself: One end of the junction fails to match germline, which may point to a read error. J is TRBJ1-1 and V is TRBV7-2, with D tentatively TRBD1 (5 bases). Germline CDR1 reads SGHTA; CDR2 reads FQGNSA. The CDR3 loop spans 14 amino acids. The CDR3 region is CASSLRPLDTEVFF. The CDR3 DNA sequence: TGTGCCAGCAGCTTAAGACCACTGGACACTGAAGTTTTCTTT.

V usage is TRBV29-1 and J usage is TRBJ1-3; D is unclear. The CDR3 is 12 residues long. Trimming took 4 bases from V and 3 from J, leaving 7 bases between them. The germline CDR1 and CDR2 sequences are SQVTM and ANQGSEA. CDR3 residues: CSVVGHGNTIYF. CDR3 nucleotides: TGCAGCGTTGTTGGGCATGGAAACACCATATATTTT.

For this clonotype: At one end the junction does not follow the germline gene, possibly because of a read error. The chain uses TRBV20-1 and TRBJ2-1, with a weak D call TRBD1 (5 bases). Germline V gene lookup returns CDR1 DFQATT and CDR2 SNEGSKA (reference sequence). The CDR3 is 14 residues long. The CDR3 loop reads CSARITGAYNDQFF. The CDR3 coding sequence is TGCAGTGCTAGAATTACAGGCGCGTACAATGACCAGTTCTTC.

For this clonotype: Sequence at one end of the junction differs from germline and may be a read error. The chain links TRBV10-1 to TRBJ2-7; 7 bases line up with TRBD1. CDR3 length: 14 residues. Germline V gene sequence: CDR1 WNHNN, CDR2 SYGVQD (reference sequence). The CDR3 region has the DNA TGCGCCAGCAGAGACAGGGAGTCCCTTTACGCGCAGTACTTC. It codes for CASRDRESLYAQYF.

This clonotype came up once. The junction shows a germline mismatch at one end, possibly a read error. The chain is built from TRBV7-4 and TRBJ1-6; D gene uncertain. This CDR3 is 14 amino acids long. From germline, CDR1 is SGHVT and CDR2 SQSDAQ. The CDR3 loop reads CASSSRLNKSPHHF. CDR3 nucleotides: TGTGCCAGCAGCTCTAGACTGAATAAGTCCCCCCACCACTTT.

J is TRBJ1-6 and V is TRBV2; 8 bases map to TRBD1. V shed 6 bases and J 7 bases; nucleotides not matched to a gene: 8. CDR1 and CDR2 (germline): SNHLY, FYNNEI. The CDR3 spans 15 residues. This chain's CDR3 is CASRGGQGRNSPLHF. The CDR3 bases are TGTGCCAGCAGGGGTGGACAGGGAAGGAATTCACCCCTCCACTTT.

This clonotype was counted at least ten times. The CDR3 is CASGTGTAATEAFF. CDR3 sequence (DNA): TGTGCCAGCGGGACCGGGACAGCCGCCACTGAAGCTTTCTTT. The V gene is TRBV12-3 or TRBV12-4, the J gene TRBJ1-1; TRBD1 matches at 7 bases. The CDR3 is 14 amino acids. The V gene end was trimmed by 8 bases and the J gene end by 4 bases; junction bases not matched to a gene: 10.